This T cell receptor (beta chain) was sequenced for a study of T-cell reconstitution after alpha-beta-depleted transplantation in children. Regarding this clonotype: What it recognizes is unknown.

Unique molecular identifiers were used in preparing the TCRbeta library. Each CDR3 protein gets one entry after TCRdb re-called the PCR reads with MiXCR. The sample consists of more than 300,000 distinct CDR3 sequences, about a sixth of them appearing once. Study observations and caveats: Surviving thymic progenitors and recipient T cells were the source of high TCRbeta diversity at day 60 in some patients. Several hundred rapidly expanded clones from non-depleted graft cells reportedly supplied alpha-beta T cells about two months post-transplant. T-cell numbers and diversity one year post-transplant derived largely from freshly generated T cells.

The source is a male patient aged 2-15 years who had a stem cell transplant for acute lymphoblastic leukemia, so the T cells may come from the graft donor. The sample was PBMCs, mostly from graft donor cells, taken 360 days after TCRalphabeta/CD19-depleted stem cell transplant.

CDR3 nucleotides: TGTGCCAGCAGCCACGGGACAGCCCCTCAAGGAGAGCAGTACTTC. Its translation is CASSHGTAPQGEQYF. The J gene is TRBJ2-7, the V gene TRBV12-3 or TRBV12-4, with 7 bases that match TRBD1. J lost 7 bases, V lost 6 bases, and 15 bases had no gene match. The CDR3 extends over 15 amino acids.